These 13 T cell receptor beta chains were sequenced from one sample in a study of blood T cell repertoires in COVID-19. The method was immunoSEQ multiplex PCR; TCRdb's version includes in-frame clones alone and lacks a portion of them. Here the sample spans roughly 18,000 clones, roughly 93% being singletons. The sequenced material came from peripheral blood. Receptors were obtained from a human donor in a cohort sampled during active COVID-19.

The rearrangement links TRBV10-3 to TRBJ2-7; 8 bases are a match to TRBD2. The germline CDR1 and CDR2 sequences are ENHRY and SYGVKD. The CDR3 sequence is 15 residues long. V trimming: 7 bases; J trimming: 5 bases; junction bases outside the gene matches: 13. CDR3 residues: CAITQGGGRINEQYF. CDR3 DNA: TGTGCCATCACCCAAGGTGGCGGGAGGATCAACGAGCAGTACTTC.

The gene calls are TRBV10-2 and TRBJ2-1; 10 nucleotides agree with TRBD2. CDR1 and CDR2 (germline): WSHSY, SAAADI. This CDR3 has 14 amino acids. The V segment lost 10 bases and the J segment 4 bases; nucleotides outside the gene matches: 7. CDR3 sequence: CATVLAGVYNEQFF. Written as DNA, the CDR3 is TGCGCCACAGTTCTAGCGGGGGTTTACAATGAGCAGTTCTTC.

The chain combines TRBV5-8 with TRBJ1-1; the D gene is possibly TRBD1 (6 bases). V gave up 7 bases and J gave up 2 bases, with 21 bases separating them. The CDR3 is 16 residues long. Germline lookup yields CDR1 SGHTS and CDR2 YDEGEE. CDR3 bases: TGTGCCAGCTCAAACAGGGAATTGGACCGAAACACTGAAGCTTTCTTT. This gives the protein CASSNRELDRNTEAFF.

The CDR3 DNA is TGTGCCAGCAGCCCCCGGGGGTTCACTGGAAACACCATATATTTT. Its translation is CASSPRGFTGNTIYF. The gene calls are TRBV6-6 and TRBJ1-3; tentatively, D is TRBD1 (5 bases). Germline assignment: CDR1 MNHNY and CDR2 SVGAGI (reference sequence). Trimming left V 6 bases short and J 2 bases short, with 14 bases between. This CDR3 is 15 amino acids long.

The rearrangement joins TRBV5-1 to TRBJ2-2; 9 nucleotides agree with TRBD2. The V gene's germline CDR1 is SGHRS and CDR2 YFSETQ. V dropped 5 bases and J dropped 4; count of bases not matched to a gene: 12. The CDR3 totals 17 residues. CDR3 sequence reads: CASSPGTSPRRTGELFF. CDR3 in DNA: TGCGCCAGCAGTCCCGGGACTAGCCCCAGGCGCACCGGGGAGCTGTTTTTT.

The rearrangement joins TRBV30 to TRBJ1-2; D call uncertain. Germline values: CDR1 GTSNPN, CDR2 SVGIG (reference sequence). This CDR3 has 14 amino acids. V lost 0 bases, J lost 0 bases, and 8 bases lay in between. CDR3 sequence (DNA): TGTGCCTGGAGTGTTACGGGTGCTAACTATGGCTACACCTTC. It specifies CAWSVTGANYGYTF.

The J gene is TRBJ1-2, the V gene TRBV2, with D uncertain. From germline, CDR1 is SNHLY and CDR2 FYNNEI. The CDR3 extends over 13 amino acids. The V end was cut by 8 bases, the J end by 0 bases, with 10 bases between. This CDR3 reads CASQYTANYGYTF. The CDR3 bases are TGTGCCAGCCAGTATACCGCTAACTATGGCTACACCTTC.

Only one count was recorded for this clone. The chain has TRBV7-2 and TRBJ2-1; 10 bases align to TRBD1. The CDR3 is 15 residues long. The junction had 4 bases not matched to a gene; V was cut back by 4 bases and J by 4 bases. Germline lookup yields CDR1 SGHTA and CDR2 FQGNSA. The CDR3 DNA reads as TGTGCCAGCAGCTCTGGGACAGGGGCGTACAATGAGCAGTTCTTC. Encoded protein: CASSSGTGAYNEQFF.

CDR3 residues: CARSLGQGGEKLFF. For the CDR3, the DNA is TGTGCCAGAAGCTTGGGGCAGGGAGGTGAAAAACTGTTTTTT. The chain links TRBV5-3 to TRBJ1-4; perhaps TRBD1 as D (5 bases). Being an ORF, TRBV5-3 has a function that is uncertain. Trimming shortened V by 0 bases and J by 7 bases, and 10 bases separated the two germline ends. This CDR3 has 14 amino acids.

The sample holds one count of this clone. The gene calls are TRBV10-3 and TRBJ1-4; 10 nucleotides agree with TRBD1. V lost 10 bases, J lost 8 bases, and 7 bases stayed unmatched. Germline V gene lookup returns CDR1 ENHRY and CDR2 SYGVKD. The CDR3 spans 13 residues. Here the CDR3 reads CATRTGGREKLFF. Written as DNA, the CDR3 is TGTGCCACCCGGACAGGGGGACGCGAAAAACTGTTTTTT.

The gene calls are TRBV6-5 and TRBJ2-7, with 7 bases matching TRBD2. Trimming took 6 bases from V and 4 from J; bases not matched to a gene: 6. Looked up from germline, CDR1 is MNHEY and CDR2 is SVGAGI. The CDR3 length is 13 residues. The CDR3 protein is CASSLGGEYEQYF. The CDR3 bases are TGTGCCAGCAGCCTGGGAGGGGAGTACGAGCAGTACTTC.

The count of this clone is one. The J gene is TRBJ2-7, the V gene TRBV30, with TRBD2 identical over 9 bases. The length of the CDR3 is 19 residues. Per the germline V gene, CDR1 is GTSNPN and CDR2 is SVGIG (reference sequence). V shed 4 bases, J shed 4 bases, and the junction held 23 bases outside the gene matches. The CDR3 sequence is CAWIGNGASGETRAYEQYF. CDR3 coding DNA: TGTGCCTGGATAGGTAACGGTGCTAGCGGGGAAACGCGAGCGTACGAGCAGTACTTC.

This chain connects TRBV29-1 to TRBJ1-1, with a tentative D call TRBD1 (5 bases). The CDR3 has 11 residues. Germline values: CDR1 SQVTM, CDR2 ANQGSEA. With 7 bases removed from V and 11 bases from J, the gap between germline ends came to 17 bases. DNA for the CDR3: TGCAGCGACATTCACCAGGGCCCCGCTTTCTTT. This gives the protein CSDIHQGPAFF.